This T cell receptor beta chain came from a study of cytomegalovirus exposure and HLA in healthy donors. Primers for the PCR totalled 60 Vbeta and 13 Jbeta. Measured with immunoSEQ multiplex PCR; TCRdb has only the in-frame clones, and not every one. The sample holds roughly 120,000 clones, 79% seen once. This clone was seen once. The V and J ends lost 3 bases and 9 bases respectively, with 15 bases between them. CDR3 length: 13 amino acids. Germline V gene lookup returns CDR1 SGHVS and CDR2 FQNEAQ. Healthy people donating bone marrow made up the donors. The TCR was taken from a woman under 30 in good health and CMV-seropositive. Sequenced sample: PBMCs. The chain is built from TRBV7-8 and TRBJ2-7; D is ambiguous. This CDR3 is CASSFGRLGRQYF. The CDR3 bases are TGTGCCAGCAGCTTCGGCAGACTCGGAAGGCAGTACTTC.